What follows describes a single T cell receptor beta chain. Germline lookup yields CDR1 MDHEN and CDR2 SYDVKM. The V and J ends lost 6 bases and 0 bases respectively, with 12 bases between them. This CDR3 is 15 amino acids long. The data were obtained in a study of OX40 agonist ivuxolimab in advanced cancers. TCRdb's copy holds only in-frame clones and misses some; the assay was immunoSEQ multiplex PCR. The sample lists about 70,000 clones, 78% occurring once. Specimen: CD4+ or CD8+ T cells sorted from blood, collected in a trial of the OX40 agonist ivuxolimab. V usage is TRBV28 and J usage is TRBJ1-5, with a tentative D call TRBD1 (6 bases). The source of this sequence is an adult with an advanced solid tumor such as melanoma, head and neck, liver or kidney cancer. CDR3: CASRSRQDSNQPQHF. The CDR3 nucleotides are TGTGCCAGCAGATCTAGACAGGATAGCAATCAGCCCCAGCATTTT.